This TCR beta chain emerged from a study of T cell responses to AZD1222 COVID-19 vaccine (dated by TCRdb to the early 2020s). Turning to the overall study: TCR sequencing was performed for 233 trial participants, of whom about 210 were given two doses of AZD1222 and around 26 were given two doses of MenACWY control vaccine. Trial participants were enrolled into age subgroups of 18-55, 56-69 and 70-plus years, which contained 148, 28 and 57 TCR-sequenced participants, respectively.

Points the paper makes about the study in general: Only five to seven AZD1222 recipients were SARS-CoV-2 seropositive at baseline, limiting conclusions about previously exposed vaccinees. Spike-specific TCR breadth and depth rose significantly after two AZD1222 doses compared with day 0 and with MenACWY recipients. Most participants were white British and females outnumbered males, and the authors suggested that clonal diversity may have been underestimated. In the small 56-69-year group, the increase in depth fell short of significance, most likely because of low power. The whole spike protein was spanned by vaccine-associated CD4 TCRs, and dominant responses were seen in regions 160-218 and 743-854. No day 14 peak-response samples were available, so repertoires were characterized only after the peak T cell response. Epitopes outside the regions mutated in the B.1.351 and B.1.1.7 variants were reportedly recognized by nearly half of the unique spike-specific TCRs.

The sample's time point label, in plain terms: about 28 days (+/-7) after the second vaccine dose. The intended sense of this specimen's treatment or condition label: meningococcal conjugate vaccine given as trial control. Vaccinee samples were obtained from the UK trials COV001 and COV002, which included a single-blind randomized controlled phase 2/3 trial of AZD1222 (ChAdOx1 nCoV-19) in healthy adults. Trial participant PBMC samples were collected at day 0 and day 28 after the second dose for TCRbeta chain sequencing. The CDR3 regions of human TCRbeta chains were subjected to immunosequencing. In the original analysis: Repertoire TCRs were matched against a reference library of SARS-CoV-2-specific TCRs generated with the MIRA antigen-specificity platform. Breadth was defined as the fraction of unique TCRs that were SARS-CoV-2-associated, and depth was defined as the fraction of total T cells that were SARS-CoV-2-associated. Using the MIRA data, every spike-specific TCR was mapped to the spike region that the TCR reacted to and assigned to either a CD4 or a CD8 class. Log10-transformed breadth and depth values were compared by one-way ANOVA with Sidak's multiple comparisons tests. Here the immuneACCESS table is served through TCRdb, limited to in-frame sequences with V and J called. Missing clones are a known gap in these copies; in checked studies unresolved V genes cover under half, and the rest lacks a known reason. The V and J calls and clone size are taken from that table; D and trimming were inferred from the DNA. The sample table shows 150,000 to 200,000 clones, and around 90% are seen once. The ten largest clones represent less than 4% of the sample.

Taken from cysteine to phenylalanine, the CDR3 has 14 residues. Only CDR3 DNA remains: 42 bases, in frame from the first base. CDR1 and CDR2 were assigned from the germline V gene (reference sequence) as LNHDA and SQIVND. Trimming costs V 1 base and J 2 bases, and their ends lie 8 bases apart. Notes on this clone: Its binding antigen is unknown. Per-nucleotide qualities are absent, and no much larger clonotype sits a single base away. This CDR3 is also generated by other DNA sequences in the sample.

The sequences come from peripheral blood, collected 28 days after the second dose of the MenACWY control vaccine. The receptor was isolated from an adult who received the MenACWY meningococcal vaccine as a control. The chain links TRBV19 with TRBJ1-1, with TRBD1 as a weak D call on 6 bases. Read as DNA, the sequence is TGTGCCAGTAGTATAGGACAGGTCAACACTGAAGCTTTCTTT. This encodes CASSIGQVNTEAFF.